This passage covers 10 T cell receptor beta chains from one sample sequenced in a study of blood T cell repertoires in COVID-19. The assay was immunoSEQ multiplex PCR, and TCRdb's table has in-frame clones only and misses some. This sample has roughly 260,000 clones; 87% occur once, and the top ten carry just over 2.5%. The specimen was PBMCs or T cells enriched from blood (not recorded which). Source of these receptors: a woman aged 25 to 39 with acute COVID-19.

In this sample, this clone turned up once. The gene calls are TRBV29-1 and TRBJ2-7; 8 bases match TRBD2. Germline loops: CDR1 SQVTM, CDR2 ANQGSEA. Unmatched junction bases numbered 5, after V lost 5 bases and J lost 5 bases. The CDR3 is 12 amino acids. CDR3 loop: CSVPGLADEQYF. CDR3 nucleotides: TGCAGCGTTCCCGGACTAGCTGACGAGCAGTACTTC.

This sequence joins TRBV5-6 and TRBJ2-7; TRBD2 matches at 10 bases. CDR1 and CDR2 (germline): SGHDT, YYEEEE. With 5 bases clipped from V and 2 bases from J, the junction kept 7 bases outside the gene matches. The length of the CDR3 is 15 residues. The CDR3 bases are TGTGCCAGCAGTTCTGGGACTAGCGAAGCCTACGAGCAGTACTTC. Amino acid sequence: CASSSGTSEAYEQYF.

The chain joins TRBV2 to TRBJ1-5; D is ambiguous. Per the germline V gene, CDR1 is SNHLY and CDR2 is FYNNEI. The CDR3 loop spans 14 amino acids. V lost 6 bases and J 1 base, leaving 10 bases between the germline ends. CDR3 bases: TGTGCCAGCAGACGGGGTATGAGCAATCAGCCCCAGCATTTT. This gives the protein CASRRGMSNQPQHF. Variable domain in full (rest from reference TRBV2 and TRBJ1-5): EPEVTQTPSHQVTQMGQEVILRCVPISNHLYFYWYRQILGQKVEFLVSFYNNEISEKSEIFDDQFSVERPDGSNFTLKIRSTKLEDSAMYFCASRRGMSNQPQHFGDGTRLSIL.

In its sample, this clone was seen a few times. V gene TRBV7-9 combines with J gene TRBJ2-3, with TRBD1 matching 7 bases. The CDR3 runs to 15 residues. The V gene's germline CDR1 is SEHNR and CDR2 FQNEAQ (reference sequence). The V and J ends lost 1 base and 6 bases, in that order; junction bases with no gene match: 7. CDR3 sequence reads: CASSLVSGGSDTQYF. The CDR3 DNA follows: TGTGCCAGCAGCTTAGTATCAGGGGGAAGCGATACGCAGTATTTT.

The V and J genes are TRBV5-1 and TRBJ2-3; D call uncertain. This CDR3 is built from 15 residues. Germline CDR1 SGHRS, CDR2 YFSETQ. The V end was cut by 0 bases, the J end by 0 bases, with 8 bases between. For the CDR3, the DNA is TGCGCCAGCAGCTTGGCGGCAGCGAGCACAGATACGCAGTATTTT. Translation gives CASSLAAASTDTQYF.

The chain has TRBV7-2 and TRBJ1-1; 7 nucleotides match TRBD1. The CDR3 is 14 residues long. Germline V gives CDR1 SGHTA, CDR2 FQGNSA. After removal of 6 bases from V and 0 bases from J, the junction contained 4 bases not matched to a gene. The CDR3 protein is CASRGQHMNTEAFF. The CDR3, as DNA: TGTGCCAGCAGGGGACAGCATATGAACACTGAAGCTTTCTTT.

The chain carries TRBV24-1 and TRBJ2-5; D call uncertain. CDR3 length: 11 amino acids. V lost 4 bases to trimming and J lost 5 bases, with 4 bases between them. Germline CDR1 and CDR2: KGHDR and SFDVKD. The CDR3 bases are TGTGCCACCAGTGAATCGGAGACCCAGTACTTC. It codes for CATSESETQYF.

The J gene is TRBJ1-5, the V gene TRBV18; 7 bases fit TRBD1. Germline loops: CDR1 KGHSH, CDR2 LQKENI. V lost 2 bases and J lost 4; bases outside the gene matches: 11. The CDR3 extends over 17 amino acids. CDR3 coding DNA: TGTGCCAGCTCACCAAATAGACAGGGTTGGGAAAATCAGCCCCAGCATTTT. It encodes CASSPNRQGWENQPQHF.

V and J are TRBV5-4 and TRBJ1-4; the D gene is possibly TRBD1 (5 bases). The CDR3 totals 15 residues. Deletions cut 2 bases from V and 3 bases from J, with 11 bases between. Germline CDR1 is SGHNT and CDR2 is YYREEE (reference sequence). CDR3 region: CASSFKGVPNEKLFF. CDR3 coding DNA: TGTGCCAGCAGCTTCAAAGGGGTTCCTAATGAAAAACTGTTTTTT.

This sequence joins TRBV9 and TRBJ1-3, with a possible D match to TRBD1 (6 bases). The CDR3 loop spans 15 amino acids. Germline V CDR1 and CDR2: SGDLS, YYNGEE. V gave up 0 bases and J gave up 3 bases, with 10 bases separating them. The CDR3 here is CASSVEGGGGNTIYF. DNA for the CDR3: TGTGCCAGCAGCGTAGAGGGAGGGGGTGGAAACACCATATATTTT.